These 21 T cell receptor beta chains share one sample of origin, sequenced in a study of blood T cell repertoires in COVID-19. The protocol was immunoSEQ multiplex PCR, while the TCRdb copy is restricted to in-frame clones and leaves out a portion. The sample records about 17,000 clones, 85% to 95% being singletons. Sample: peripheral blood. These receptors came from a human donor in a cohort sampled during active COVID-19.

The chain recombines TRBV30 with TRBJ1-2; the D is unclear. There are 14 residues in the CDR3. Germline V lookup: CDR1 GTSNPN, CDR2 SVGIG (reference sequence). Trimming removed 1 base from V and 2 bases from J, with 11 bases in between. The CDR3, as DNA: TGTGCCTGGAGTGGGAGGAACACGAACTATGGCTACACCTTC. Translation: CAWSGRNTNYGYTF. Using reference TRBV30 and TRBJ1-2 for the parts outside the CDR3, the full variable domain is SQTIHQWPATLVQPVGSPLSLECTVEGTSNPNLYWYRQAAGRGLQLLFYSVGIGQISSEVPQNLSASRPQDRQFILSSKKLLLSDSGFYLCAWSGRNTNYGYTFGSGTRLTVV.

The J gene is TRBJ2-6, the V gene TRBV28; no firm D call. The length of the CDR3 is 13 residues. V was trimmed by 6 bases and J by 4 bases, leaving 7 bases between them. Germline assignment: CDR1 MDHEN and CDR2 SYDVKM. The CDR3 nucleotides read TGTGCCAGCAGATCTATCGGGGCCAACGTCCTGACTTTC. It yields the protein CASRSIGANVLTF.

This clone was seen once. The chain employs TRBV5-1 and TRBJ2-7; D is possibly TRBD1 (5 bases). The CDR3 is 14 amino acids. Germline V gives CDR1 SGHRS, CDR2 YFSETQ. V was shortened by 2 bases and J by 6 bases, with 15 bases between the two germline ends. The CDR3 reads CASSFGQGVGEQYF. The CDR3 DNA reads as TGCGCCAGCAGCTTCGGTCAAGGGGTGGGCGAGCAGTACTTC.

The chain employs TRBV11-2 and TRBJ2-7, with 7 bases lining up with TRBD1. V lost 4 bases and J lost 6; bases outside the gene matches: 12. The CDR3 runs to 15 residues. CDR1 and CDR2 from the germline V gene are SGHAT and FQNNGV. The CDR3 reads CASSSHRGRGSEQYF. The CDR3 DNA is TGTGCCAGCAGCTCACACAGGGGAAGAGGAAGCGAGCAGTACTTC.

V and J are TRBV4-2 and TRBJ2-7; TRBD2 aligns across 7 bases. Germline V gene data show CDR1 as LGHNA and CDR2 as YNFKEQ. CDR3 length: 14 amino acids. The V segment lost 4 bases and the J segment 2 bases; nucleotides outside the gene matches: 5. CDR3: CASSPGEGPYEQYF. The CDR3, as DNA: TGTGCCAGCAGCCCCGGGGAGGGACCCTACGAGCAGTACTTC.

The chain links TRBV11-2 to TRBJ2-7, with 9 positions matching TRBD1. J lost 2 bases, V lost 5 bases, and 19 bases had no gene match. CDR3 length equals 19 residues. The germline gives CDR1 SGHAT, CDR2 FQNNGV. The CDR3 DNA sequence: TGTGCCAGCAGCCCAGGTCGACAGGGGGTGTTGTTTAGGACCTACGAGCAGTACTTC. Translating it yields CASSPGRQGVLFRTYEQYF.

The rearrangement links TRBV7-8 to TRBJ1-1, with 7 bases aligning to TRBD1. Germline V gene data show CDR1 as SGHVS and CDR2 as FQNEAQ. CDR3 length: 14 residues. V lost 5 bases to trimming and J lost 7 bases; unmatched junction nucleotides: 10. As DNA, the CDR3 is TGTGCCAGCAGCAAGCAAGGGACAGCAGATGAAGCTTTCTTT. Encoded protein: CASSKQGTADEAFF.

The genes are TRBV7-9 and TRBJ2-5, with D uncertain. With 1 base removed from V and 7 bases from J, the gap between germline ends came to 4 bases. There are 11 residues in the CDR3. The germline V gene has CDR1 SEHNR and CDR2 FQNEAQ (reference sequence). CDR3 amino acids: CASSLGRTQYF. The CDR3 DNA follows: TGTGCCAGCAGCTTAGGCAGGACCCAGTACTTC.

This clone has a single count. V gene TRBV13 combines with J gene TRBJ2-1; possible D gene TRBD2, 6 bases. The CDR3 spans 16 residues. Germline lookup yields CDR1 PRHDT and CDR2 FYEKMQ (reference sequence). Between the trimmed V and J ends, which lost 1 base and 0 bases, there was a span of 10 bases. The CDR3 DNA follows: TGTGCCAGCAGCTTAGCCGGGGGAAGCTCCTACAATGAGCAGTTCTTC. Translation: CASSLAGGSSYNEQFF. The entire variable domain, with the rest obtained from reference TRBV13 and TRBJ2-1, is as follows: AAGVIQSPRHLIKEKRETATLKCYPIPRHDTVYWYQQGPGQDPQFLISFYEKMQSDKGSIPDRFSAQQFSDYHSELNMSSLELGDSALYFCASSLAGGSSYNEQFFGPGTRLTVL.

This rearrangement joins TRBV7-6 to TRBJ2-1, with D tentatively TRBD1 (5 bases). The V and J ends lost 4 bases and 6 bases respectively, with 10 bases between them. CDR3 length: 13 amino acids. The germline gives CDR1 SGHVS, CDR2 FNYEAQ. CDR3 nucleotide sequence: TGTGCCAGCAGCTATTCAGGGTTCAATGAGCAGTTCTTC. It yields the protein CASSYSGFNEQFF.

The V call is TRBV4-1, the J call TRBJ2-5; a weak D match, TRBD2 (6 bases). Germline V gives CDR1 MGHRA, CDR2 YSYEKL. CDR3 length: 16 residues. The germline V and J ends were trimmed by 2 bases and 3 bases, with 16 bases remaining between them. This CDR3 reads CASSQHLTSPKETQYF. In nucleotides, the CDR3 is TGCGCCAGCAGCCAACATTTGACTAGTCCCAAAGAGACCCAGTACTTC.

This clone was seen a few times. The chain links TRBV7-9 to TRBJ2-7; D perhaps matches TRBD1 (6 bases). The CDR3 sequence is 14 residues long. Deletions cut 2 bases from V and 3 bases from J, with 11 bases between. In germline, CDR1 is SEHNR, CDR2 FQNEAQ (reference sequence). The CDR3 loop is CASSLSSDSYEQYF. CDR3 DNA sequence: TGTGCCAGCAGCTTATCGTCGGACAGCTACGAGCAGTACTTC.

The V and J genes are TRBV6-2 or TRBV6-3 and TRBJ2-3; 9 bases are shared with TRBD2. This CDR3 has 15 amino acids. V lost 4 bases to trimming and J lost 2 bases; unmatched junction nucleotides: 4. Per germline, CDR1 MNHEY and CDR2 SVGEGT. The CDR3 sequence is CASSSGTSHTDTQYF. The DNA of the CDR3 is TGTGCCAGCAGTTCCGGGACTAGCCACACAGATACGCAGTATTTT.

The chain recombines TRBV3-1 (or the pseudogene TRBV3-2) with TRBJ2-6, with TRBD1 matching 7 bases. The length of the CDR3 is 18 residues. The germline V gene has CDR1 LGHDT and CDR2 YNNKEL (reference sequence). J was trimmed by 0 bases and V by 5 bases; bases with no gene match: 10. CDR3 coding DNA: TGTGCCAGCAGCGAGGGGGCCGTCGGAACCTCTGGGGCCAACGTCCTGACTTTC. Translating gives CASSEGAVGTSGANVLTF.

The chain links TRBV6-1 to TRBJ2-3; TRBD2 aligns across 12 bases. Germline assignment: CDR1 MNHNS and CDR2 SASEGT. The length of the CDR3 is 18 residues. Trimming at V came to 3 bases and at J to 1 base, leaving 8 bases not matched to a gene. The CDR3 sequence is CASSDAGASGGGTDTQYF. Written as DNA, the CDR3 is TGTGCCAGCAGTGACGCAGGAGCTAGCGGGGGGGGCACAGATACGCAGTATTTT.

This clone occurred a few times. The genes are TRBV6-5 and TRBJ1-3, with TRBD1 as a possible D gene (5 bases). Deletions cut 4 bases from V and 2 bases from J, with 12 bases between. The germline gives CDR1 MNHEY, CDR2 SVGAGI. CDR3 size: 15 residues. The chain's CDR3 is CASSSDPGTGNTIYF. The DNA of the CDR3 is TGTGCCAGCAGTTCGGACCCAGGGACTGGAAACACCATATATTTT.

V gene TRBV7-2 combines with J gene TRBJ2-1; 9 nucleotides agree with TRBD2. The germline CDR1 and CDR2 sequences are SGHTA and FQGNSA. The CDR3 is made up of 17 amino acids. V shed 0 bases, J shed 4 bases, and the junction held 7 bases outside the gene matches. Here the CDR3 reads CASSLAVSSGMYNEQFF. CDR3 bases: TGTGCCAGCAGCTTAGCGGTCTCTAGCGGGATGTACAATGAGCAGTTCTTC.

The chain combines TRBV11-2 with TRBJ2-7; tentative D call: TRBD1 (5 bases). Trimming left V 2 bases short and J 2 bases short, with 10 bases between. Germline V gives CDR1 SGHAT, CDR2 FQNNGV. This CDR3 region has 14 residues. The DNA of the CDR3 is TGTGCCAGCAGCTTAATCAGGGTTACCTACGAGCAGTACTTC. Protein: CASSLIRVTYEQYF.

The chain links TRBV7-9 to TRBJ1-3; D call uncertain. V dropped 4 bases and J dropped 1 base, with 8 bases sitting between them. This CDR3 has 14 amino acids. Germline-derived CDR1 and CDR2 are SEHNR and FQNEAQ (reference sequence). CDR3: CASSSTTSGNTIYF. The CDR3 nucleotides read TGTGCCAGCAGCTCAACAACGTCTGGAAACACCATATATTTT.

V usage is TRBV19 and J usage is TRBJ2-2; D may be TRBD2 (5 bases). CDR3 length: 13 amino acids. V gave up 6 bases and J gave up 4 bases, with 9 bases separating them. Germline V gives CDR1 LNHDA, CDR2 SQIVND (reference sequence). Here the CDR3 reads CASRREGTGELFF. The CDR3 DNA follows: TGTGCCAGTAGGAGGGAAGGCACCGGGGAGCTGTTTTTT.

This clone has a single count. The rearrangement uses TRBV15 and TRBJ2-7; 8 positions match TRBD2. CDR1 and CDR2 (germline): LNHNV, YYDKDF (reference sequence). The CDR3 covers 16 residues. J gave up 2 bases and V 0 bases, and 6 bases lay outside the gene matches. The CDR3 sequence is CATSRDRGGIPYEQYF. DNA for the CDR3: TGTGCCACCAGCAGAGATCGGGGGGGGATCCCCTACGAGCAGTACTTC. The full variable domain, in which reference TRBV15 and TRBJ2-7 provide the parts outside the CDR3, is DAMVIQNPRYQVTQFGKPVTLSCSQTLNHNVMYWYQQKSSQAPKLLFHYYDKDFNNEADTPDNFQSRRPNTSFCFLDIRSPGLGDTAMYLCATSRDRGGIPYEQYFGPGTRLTVT.